A single sample is the source of the 10 T cell receptor beta chains below, sequenced in a study of T cell responses to AZD1222 COVID-19 vaccine. TCRdb's table, derived via immunoSEQ multiplex PCR, lists solely in-frame clones and lacks some. Here the sample spans around 130,000 clones, around 92% being singletons. The sequences come from peripheral blood, collected 28 days after the second AZD1222 dose. Receptors were obtained from an adult who received the AZD1222 COVID-19 vaccine.

This rearrangement joins TRBV5-4 to TRBJ2-4; 10 bases match TRBD2. Looked up from germline, CDR1 is SGHNT and CDR2 is YYREEE (reference sequence). CDR3 length: 16 residues. Trimming cost V 1 base and J 6 bases; bases outside gene matches: 7. The CDR3 DNA reads as TGTGCCAGCAGCTTGCCCCTAGCGGGAGCGAGAAACATTCAGTACTTC. It yields the protein CASSLPLAGARNIQYF.

The rearrangement links TRBV12-3 or TRBV12-4 to TRBJ1-2; no definite D call. V lost 0 bases to trimming and J lost 7 bases, with 6 bases between them. The CDR3 sequence is 12 residues long. CDR3 in DNA: TGTGCCAGCAGTTTAGCGGGATCTGGCTACACCTTC. As protein: CASSLAGSGYTF.

The chain is built from TRBV9 and TRBJ2-1; weak D call: TRBD1 (5 bases). V lost 2 bases, J lost 8 bases, and 14 bases lay in between. CDR3 size: 14 residues. Germline loops: CDR1 SGDLS, CDR2 YYNGEE. Written as DNA, the CDR3 is TGTGCCAGCAGCGTGGGGCCCACTACCCATGAGCAGTTCTTC. This codes for CASSVGPTTHEQFF.

The V call is TRBV30, the J call TRBJ1-1, with 7 bases matching TRBD1. This CDR3 comprises 15 residues. J gave up 2 bases and V 3 bases, and 9 bases lay outside the gene matches. Germline V gene sequence: CDR1 GTSNPN, CDR2 SVGIG (reference sequence). The CDR3 loop reads CAWRVFGTANTEAFF. As DNA, the CDR3 is TGTGCCTGGAGGGTATTCGGGACAGCCAACACTGAAGCTTTCTTT.

This clone was counted once. J is TRBJ1-1 and V is TRBV5-5; TRBD1 might be the D (5 bases). The CDR3 extends over 13 amino acids. Germline lookup yields CDR1 SGHKS and CDR2 YYEKEE (reference sequence). The V end lost 1 base, the J end lost 7 bases, and 11 bases lay between the germline ends. The CDR3 coding sequence is TGTGCCAGCAGCTTGAGTACGACAGTTGAAGCTTTCTTT. This sequence encodes CASSLSTTVEAFF.

The chain carries TRBV6-2 or TRBV6-3 and TRBJ2-7; TRBD1 might be the D (5 bases). V was cut by 0 bases and J by 3 bases, with 12 bases left in between. Germline values: CDR1 MNHEY, CDR2 SVGEGT. The CDR3 contains 15 residues. The CDR3 DNA sequence: TGTGCCAGCAGTTACTCGGAGACAGCTAACTACGAGCAGTACTTC. Translating it yields CASSYSETANYEQYF.

The chain links TRBV6-5 to TRBJ2-2; TRBD1 aligns across 9 bases. This CDR3 contains 15 residues. CDR1 is MNHEY, CDR2 SVGAGI, per germline. Trimming removed 6 bases from V and 3 bases from J; junction bases left unmatched: 5. CDR3 sequence: CASRWTGADTGELFF. CDR3 coding DNA: TGTGCCAGCAGATGGACAGGGGCGGACACCGGGGAGCTGTTTTTT.

V and J are TRBV7-2 and TRBJ1-2, with 7 bases lining up with TRBD1. V was clipped by 5 bases and J by 1 base; unmatched bases: 7. Germline CDR1 SGHTA, CDR2 FQGNSA. The CDR3 length is 15 residues. The CDR3 protein is CASSPGGLFNYGYTF. CDR3 DNA sequence: TGTGCCAGCAGCCCAGGGGGTCTTTTTAACTATGGCTACACCTTC.

The V gene is TRBV24-1, the J gene TRBJ1-1; D is ambiguous. CDR1 is KGHDR and CDR2 is SFDVKD in the germline V gene. The CDR3 consists of 12 residues. The CDR3 loop reads CVVGGEATEAFF. CDR3 DNA sequence: TGTGTCGTGGGCGGGGAAGCCACTGAAGCTTTCTTT.

The V gene is TRBV28, the J gene TRBJ2-1, with D possibly TRBD2 on 7 matching bases. This CDR3 has 14 amino acids. V shed 8 bases and J shed 5 bases, with 16 bases lying between them. CDR1 is MDHEN, CDR2 SYDVKM, per germline. The CDR3: CASHGGGAHNEQFF. Written as DNA, the CDR3 is TGTGCCAGCCATGGAGGGGGGGCCCACAATGAGCAGTTCTTC.